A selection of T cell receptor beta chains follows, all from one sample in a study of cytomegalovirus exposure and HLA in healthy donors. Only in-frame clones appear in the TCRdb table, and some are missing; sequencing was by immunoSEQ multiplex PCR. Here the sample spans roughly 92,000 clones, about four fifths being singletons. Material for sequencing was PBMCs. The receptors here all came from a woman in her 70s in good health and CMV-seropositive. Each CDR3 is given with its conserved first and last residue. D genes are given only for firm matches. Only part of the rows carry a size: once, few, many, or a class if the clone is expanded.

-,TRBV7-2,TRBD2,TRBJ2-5,CASSPGLAKETQYF,TGTGCCAGCAGCCCGGGACTAGCGAAAGAGACCCAGTACTTC
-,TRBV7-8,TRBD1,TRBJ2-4,CASSPRTGNENIQYF,TGTGCCAGCAGCCCTAGGACAGGGAATGAAAACATTCAGTACTTC
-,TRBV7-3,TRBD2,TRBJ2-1,CASSLLAAPGNEQFF,TGTGCCAGCAGCTTACTAGCGGCTCCGGGCAATGAGCAGTTCTTC
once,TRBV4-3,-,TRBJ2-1,CASSHGIYNEQFF,TGCGCCAGCAGCCATGGCATCTACAATGAGCAGTTCTTC
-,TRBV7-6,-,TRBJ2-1,CASSLNGLMQFF,TGTGCCAGCAGCTTAAATGGGCTTATGCAGTTCTTC
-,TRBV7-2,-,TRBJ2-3,CASSSIRRISDTQYF,TGTGCCAGCAGCTCGATTAGGAGGATCTCAGATACGCAGTATTTT
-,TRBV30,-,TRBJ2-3,CAWSHPPADTQYF,TGTGCCTGGAGCCACCCCCCAGCAGATACGCAGTATTTT
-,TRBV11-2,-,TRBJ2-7,CASSLTSLREQYF,TGTGCCAGCAGCTTGACTAGTCTCCGCGAGCAGTACTTC
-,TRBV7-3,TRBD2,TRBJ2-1,CASSNGSGRASEQFF,TGTGCCAGCAGCAACGGGAGCGGGAGGGCCAGTGAGCAGTTCTTC
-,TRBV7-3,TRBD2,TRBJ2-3,CASSLAGSRTDTQYF,TGTGCCAGCAGCCTAGCGGGATCTCGCACAGATACGCAGTATTTT
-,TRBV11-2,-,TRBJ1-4,CASETGERANEKLFF,TGTGCCAGCGAAACAGGAGAGAGAGCTAATGAAAAACTGTTTTTT
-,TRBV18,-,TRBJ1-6,CASSPPGREDSPLHF,TGTGCCAGCTCACCCCCGGGCAGGGAAGATTCACCCCTCCACTTT
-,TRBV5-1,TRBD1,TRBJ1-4,CASSARGQGAQAGEKLFF,TGCGCCAGCAGCGCAAGGGGACAGGGGGCCCAAGCGGGCGAAAAACTGTTTTTT
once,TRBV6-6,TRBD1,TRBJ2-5,CASSTDRGMVQETQYF,TGTGCCAGCTCCACGGACAGGGGAATGGTCCAAGAGACCCAGTACTTC
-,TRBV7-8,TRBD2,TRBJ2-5,CASGISSGQETQYF,TGTGCCAGCGGCATCTCTAGCGGACAAGAGACCCAGTACTTC
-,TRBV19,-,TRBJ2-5,CASSRGRKGETQYF,TGTGCCAGTAGTCGGGGGAGGAAGGGGGAGACCCAGTACTTC
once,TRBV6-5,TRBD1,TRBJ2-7,CASSRDRDYEQYF,TGTGCCAGCAGTCGGGACAGGGACTACGAGCAGTACTTC
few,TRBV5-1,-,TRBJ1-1,CASSLGGGGNTEAFF,TGCGCCAGCAGCTTGGGAGGTGGAGGGAACACTGAAGCTTTCTTT
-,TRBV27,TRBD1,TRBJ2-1,CASSSTGGAYNEQFF,TGTGCCAGCAGTTCTACAGGGGGCGCATACAATGAGCAGTTCTTC
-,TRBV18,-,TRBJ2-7,CASSPVGVEQYF,TGTGCCAGCTCACCAGTAGGGGTCGAGCAGTACTTC
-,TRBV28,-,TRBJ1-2,CASKVGGEYGYTF,TGTGCCAGCAAAGTGGGAGGGGAATATGGCTACACCTTC
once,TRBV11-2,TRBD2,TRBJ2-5,CASSLVSGLKVEREQYF,TGTGCCAGCAGCTTAGTATCCGGCTTGAAGGTTGAGCGGGAGCAGTACTTC
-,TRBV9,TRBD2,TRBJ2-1,CASSVNGRNYNEQFF,TGTGCCAGCAGCGTAAACGGGAGGAATTACAATGAGCAGTTCTTC
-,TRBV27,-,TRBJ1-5,CASNQGQGQPQHF,TGTGCCAGCAACCAGGGGCAGGGGCAGCCCCAGCATTTT
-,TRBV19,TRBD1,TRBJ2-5,CASSGEGAYQETQYF,TGTGCCAGTTCCGGTGAGGGGGCCTACCAAGAGACCCAGTACTTC
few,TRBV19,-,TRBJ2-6,CASSKVLGQSSGANVLTF,TGTGCCAGTAGTAAGGTGTTAGGACAATCCTCTGGGGCCAACGTCCTGACTTTC
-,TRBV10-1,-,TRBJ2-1,CASSESSHLNEQFF,TGCGCCAGCAGTGAGTCGAGCCACTTAAATGAGCAGTTCTTC
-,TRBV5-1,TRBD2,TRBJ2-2,CASSPGSTGGRTGELFF,TGCGCCAGCAGCCCGGGATCCACGGGAGGAAGGACCGGGGAGCTGTTTTTT
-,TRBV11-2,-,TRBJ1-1,CASSLAREAFF,TGTGCCAGCAGCTTAGCCAGGGAAGCTTTCTTT